Presented here are 21 T cell receptor beta chains from one specimen sequenced in a study of blood T cells in healthy people across ages. Primed by a sample-barcoded 5' primer and a J-beta primer mix, a second PCR proceeded for roughly 6 to 12 cycles. MiXCR was run by TCRdb on the 5' RACE reads, yielding one entry per CDR3 protein. Seen here are 650,000 or so distinct CDR3 sequences, roughly half observed once, and the top ten hold about 13%. The sequenced sample consisted of blood. These receptors came from a woman of 80 years or more in good health.

This clonotype was seen a handful of times. This may come from a read error, since a much larger clone is one base off. J is TRBJ2-1 and V is TRBV11-2, with 8 positions matching TRBD2. The end of the DNA fits TRBJ2-7 better, so the J call may be wrong. The CDR3 consists of 13 residues. Germline CDR1 reads SGHAT; CDR2 reads FQNNGV. The CDR3 here is CASSIAGYNEQYF. The DNA for the CDR3 is TGTGCCAGCAGTATAGCGGGGTACAATGAGCAGTACTTC.

The chain combines TRBV6-6 with TRBJ1-2, with TRBD1 matching 10 bases. CDR1 is MNHNY and CDR2 is SVGAGI in the germline V gene (reference sequence). The CDR3 length is 17 residues. Trimming removed 4 bases from V and 4 bases from J; junction bases left unmatched: 12. The DNA for the CDR3 is TGTGCCAGCAGTTCGTCGACAGGGGGCTGGACCACCTATGGCTACACCTTC. It specifies CASSSSTGGWTTYGYTF.

This clonotype appeared a single time. The chain has TRBV14 and TRBJ2-1, with TRBD2 matching 7 bases. Germline CDR1 is SGHDN and CDR2 is FVKESK. The CDR3 sequence is 14 residues long. The junction had 6 bases not matched to a gene; V was cut back by 4 bases and J by 6 bases. CDR3 loop: CASSPSLAGNEQFF. CDR3 sequence (DNA): TGTGCCAGCAGCCCAAGTTTAGCGGGCAATGAGCAGTTCTTC.

Comments on this clonotype: A clone one base away is much larger, so this may be a read error. The chain combines TRBV5-1 with TRBJ2-5; D ambiguous. CDR1 SGHRS and CDR2 YFSETQ come from the germline V gene. The V gene lost 1 base and the J gene lost 3 bases, with 13 bases spanning the gap. The length of the CDR3 is 15 residues. CDR3 region: CASSLLPLEKETQYF. CDR3 DNA sequence: TGCGCCAGCAGCTTGTTGCCCCTCGAGAAAGAGACCCAGTACTTC.

This clonotype was picked up many times. The V call is TRBV20-1, the J call TRBJ2-1; TRBD2 matches 9 bases. There are 15 residues in the CDR3. CDR1 and CDR2 from the germline V gene are DFQATT and SNEGSKA (reference sequence). V was clipped by 3 bases and J by 8 bases; unmatched bases: 11. CDR3 loop: CSASRSNSGGDEQFF. DNA for the CDR3: TGCAGTGCTAGCCGCTCGAATAGCGGGGGTGATGAGCAGTTCTTC.

The chain links TRBV12-3 or TRBV12-4 to TRBJ2-1, with TRBD1 matching over 12 bases. This CDR3 contains 15 residues. Trimming at V came to 4 bases and at J to 10 bases, leaving 8 bases not matched to a gene. CDR3 protein: CASSSTGQGAEEQFF. In DNA form, the CDR3 reads TGTGCCAGCAGTTCCACGGGACAGGGGGCGGAGGAGCAGTTCTTC.

The rearrangement links TRBV5-1 to TRBJ2-6; TRBD2 is a possible D gene (6 bases). Germline lookup yields CDR1 SGHRS and CDR2 YFSETQ. The CDR3 sequence is 12 residues long. V lost 4 bases and J lost 12, with 11 bases in between. The CDR3 coding sequence is TGCGCCAGCAGCCCGGAGGGCGTCGTCCTGACTTTC. Translation gives CASSPEGVVLTF.

This rearrangement joins TRBV12-3 or TRBV12-4 to TRBJ1-5; 7 bases align to TRBD1. J was trimmed by 0 bases and V by 7 bases; bases with no gene match: 9. The CDR3 consists of 16 residues. DNA of the CDR3: TGTGCCAGCACTCTCCAGGGGGGTTTTAGCAATCAGCCCCAGCATTTT. Translation gives CASTLQGGFSNQPQHF.

This rearrangement joins TRBV11-3 to TRBJ2-2; maybe TRBD1 (6 bases). Per the germline V gene, CDR1 is SGHNT and CDR2 is YENEEA. The germline V and J ends were trimmed by 0 bases and 2 bases, with 10 bases remaining between them. There are 16 residues in the CDR3. CDR3: CASSLEAGANTGELFF. The DNA of the CDR3 is TGTGCCAGCAGCTTAGAAGCAGGGGCTAACACCGGGGAGCTGTTTTTT.

The chain combines TRBV3-1 with TRBJ2-5, with 13 bases identical to TRBD2. Germline values: CDR1 LGHDT, CDR2 YNNKEL (reference sequence). CDR3 length equals 16 residues. The junction had 7 bases not matched to a gene; V was cut back by 6 bases and J by 3 bases. As DNA, the CDR3 is TGTGCCAGCAGACACGGACTAGCGGGGGAAAAAGAGACCCAGTACTTC. This codes for CASRHGLAGEKETQYF.

This rearrangement joins TRBV7-2 to TRBJ2-3, with 8 bases that match TRBD2. Germline V gene sequence: CDR1 SGHTA, CDR2 FQGNSA. The CDR3 consists of 16 residues. J lost 3 bases, V lost 4 bases, and 9 bases had no gene match. CDR3 coding DNA: TGTGCCAGCAGCTGGGCGGGGGGCGGAGGGACAGATACGCAGTATTTT. This translates into CASSWAGGGGTDTQYF.

The chain couples TRBV20-1 to TRBJ1-1; D remains ambiguous. The V end was cut by 1 base, the J end by 4 bases, with 7 bases between. The length of the CDR3 is 12 residues. From germline, CDR1 is DFQATT and CDR2 SNEGSKA (reference sequence). The CDR3 DNA reads TGCAGTGCTAGAGGAGGGAGCACTGAAGCTTTCTTT. Its translation: CSARGGSTEAFF.

This clonotype occurred a few times. The chain combines TRBV28 with TRBJ2-1, with D perhaps TRBD2 (6 bases). The V end lost 3 bases, the J end lost 7 bases, and 13 bases lay between the germline ends. This CDR3 comprises 14 residues. The germline V gene has CDR1 MDHEN and CDR2 SYDVKM. Here the CDR3 DNA reads TGTGCCAGCAGTTTTGTAGGGGAGGAAAATGAGCAGTTCTTC. The encoded protein is CASSFVGEENEQFF.

The count of this clonotype is one. This may arise from a read error, as a much more abundant clone is one base away. The chain carries TRBV9 and TRBJ2-1; D is ambiguous. This CDR3 is built from 15 residues. CDR1 is SGDLS, CDR2 YYNGEE, per germline. Trimming pared 10 bases from V and 1 base from J, leaving 18 bases between. Here the CDR3 reads CACTSGRGSYNEQFF. The DNA for the CDR3 is TGTGCCTGCACCTCGGGTCGAGGTTCCTACAATGAGCAGTTCTTC.

V usage is TRBV28 and J usage is TRBJ2-1, with 8 bases that match TRBD1. Germline assignment: CDR1 MDHEN and CDR2 SYDVKM. The V gene end was trimmed by 6 bases and the J gene end by 0 bases; junction bases not matched to a gene: 4. The CDR3 is 15 amino acids. The CDR3 loop reads CASRSGGVSYNEQFF. The CDR3 DNA follows: TGTGCCAGCAGATCAGGGGGCGTCTCCTACAATGAGCAGTTCTTC.

As concerns this clonotype: A much more abundant neighbour one base away suggests this may be a read error. The chain carries TRBV27 and TRBJ2-5; D is unclear. The V gene's germline CDR1 is MNHEY and CDR2 SMNVEV (reference sequence). The CDR3 is 13 amino acids. DNA for the CDR3: TGTGCCTGCAGTTTATCGTGGAAGGAGACCCAGTACTTC. This sequence encodes CACSLSWKETQYF.

The V call is TRBV10-3, the J call TRBJ2-2, with 7 bases identical to TRBD1. Germline V CDR1 and CDR2: ENHRY, SYGVKD. V gave up 6 bases and J gave up 2 bases; unmatched junction bases: 3. CDR3 length: 14 amino acids. CDR3 DNA: TGTGCCATCAGCCAGGGGGAAAACACCGGGGAGCTGTTTTTT. Protein: CAISQGENTGELFF.

In the case of this clonotype: This may be a read error, as it is one base from a much larger clone. The chain is built from TRBV7-9 and TRBJ2-1; D not resolved. This CDR3 has 9 residues. Germline V gene sequence: CDR1 SEHNR, CDR2 FQNEAQ (reference sequence). Trimming took 4 bases from V and 9 from J, leaving 1 base between them. CDR3 in amino acids: CASSSEQFF. In DNA form, the CDR3 reads TGTGCCAGCAGCTCTGAGCAGTTCTTC.

The chain couples TRBV7-2 to TRBJ2-5, with 14 bases identical to TRBD2. Germline CDR1 SGHTA, CDR2 FQGNSA. The CDR3 is 19 residues long. V shed 4 bases, J shed 4 bases, and the junction held 14 bases outside the gene matches. CDR3 loop: CASSSPHGTSGRRGETQYF. The CDR3 DNA reads TGTGCCAGCAGCTCTCCCCACGGGACTAGCGGGAGAAGAGGAGAGACCCAGTACTTC.

CDR3 sequence reads: CSARVGGLAGVRSSYNEQFF. DNA for the CDR3: TGCAGTGCTAGAGTAGGGGGCCTAGCGGGAGTCCGTAGCTCCTACAATGAGCAGTTCTTC. The V gene is TRBV20-1, the J gene TRBJ2-1; TRBD2 matches 10 bases. Germline CDR1 DFQATT, CDR2 SNEGSKA (reference sequence). V shed 1 base and J 0 bases; nucleotides not matched to a gene: 15. CDR3 length: 20 amino acids.

As regards this clonotype: A junction end diverges from the germline sequence, so it may reflect a read error. This sequence joins TRBV12-3 or TRBV12-4 and TRBJ1-4, with D possibly being TRBD1 (6 bases). This CDR3 has 12 residues. In nucleotides, the CDR3 is TGTGCCGGCAGTCCGTACAGGGAGGGACTGTTTTTT. Translation: CAGSPYREGLFF.